This T cell receptor (beta chain) derives from a study of CD8 T cells in ankylosing spondylitis. Whole-study findings and limits: Ankylosing spondylitis blood appeared to carry a characteristic TCR beta motif of seven to nine highly homologous variants. Reported data indicate significant enrichment of disease-linked clones within matched ankylosing spondylitis synovial fluid.

One entry per CDR3 protein results from TCRdb running MiXCR on the 5' RACE reads. The data hold around 540,000 distinct CDR3 sequences, with roughly an eighth observed a single time. V was clipped by 2 bases and J by 5 bases, with 7 bases between them. Germline V gives CDR1 PRHDT, CDR2 FYEKMQ (reference sequence). The CDR3 runs to 13 residues. Concerning this clonotype: What it binds is not known.

This TCR was sampled from a male donor with ankylosing spondylitis. Sequencing used blood, either unsorted or a sorted T cell fraction (not recorded which). This chain uses TRBV13 with TRBJ2-1; D unresolved. The CDR3 protein is CASSLIAHNEQFF. In DNA, the CDR3 is TGTGCCAGCAGCTTAATAGCTCACAATGAGCAGTTCTTC.